A selection of T cell receptor beta chains follows, all from one sample in a study of T cells in Graves' hyperthyroidism and ophthalmopathy. TCRdb passed the multiplex PCR reads through MiXCR, listing each CDR3 protein once. This sample has more than 350,000 distinct CDR3 sequences, with about 14% found just once. The sample consisted of blood. The receptors derive from a woman in her 30s with Graves' ophthalmopathy. Both conserved end residues are part of each CDR3. Fields, in order: V gene, J gene, D gene, clone size, CDR3 DNA, CDR3 protein. The D gene is left open where the match is weak. Some rows mark clone size as missing; the rest say once, few, many or name a class of expanded clone.

V gene: TRBV20-1; J gene: TRBJ2-2; D gene: TRBD2; clone size: many; CDR3 DNA: TGCAGTGCTAGTTCAAGCGGGGAGTTCGGGGAGCTGTTTTTT; CDR3 protein: CSASSSGEFGELFF
V gene: TRBV5-5; J gene: TRBJ2-3; D gene: NA; clone size: many; CDR3 DNA: TGTGCCAGCAGCTTGGGTGGGGGTAAAGATACGCAGTATTTT; CDR3 protein: CASSLGGGKDTQYF
V gene: TRBV15; J gene: TRBJ1-6; D gene: NA; clone size: many; CDR3 DNA: TGTGCCACCAGCAGAGATCCTGACTCCTATAATTCACCCCTCCACTTT; CDR3 protein: CATSRDPDSYNSPLHF
V gene: TRBV5-6; J gene: TRBJ2-5; D gene: TRBD1; clone size: many; CDR3 DNA: TGTGCCAGCAGGTTGGGACAGCCCCAAGAGACCCAGTACTTC; CDR3 protein: CASRLGQPQETQYF
V gene: TRBV3-1; J gene: TRBJ2-4; D gene: NA; clone size: many; CDR3 DNA: TGTGCCAGCAGCCTTACCTTAGCCAAAAACATTCAGTACTTC; CDR3 protein: CASSLTLAKNIQYF
V gene: TRBV5-1; J gene: TRBJ2-3; D gene: NA; clone size: many; CDR3 DNA: TGCGCCAGCAGCTTGGCCCGACAAACGGGAGCAACAGATACGCAGTATTTT; CDR3 protein: CASSLARQTGATDTQYF
V gene: TRBV27; J gene: TRBJ1-5; D gene: NA; clone size: NA; CDR3 DNA: TGTGCCAGCAGCCTGGGGCAGGAGAATCAGCCCCAGCATTTT; CDR3 protein: CASSLGQENQPQHF
V gene: TRBV27; J gene: TRBJ2-5; D gene: TRBD2; clone size: NA; CDR3 DNA: TGTGCCAGCAGACGGACTAGCGGGGGCCTCGAGACCCAGTACTTC; CDR3 protein: CASRRTSGGLETQYF
V gene: TRBV15; J gene: TRBJ1-6; D gene: NA; clone size: NA; CDR3 DNA: TGTGCCACCAGCAAGTACAGGGCTTCTAATTCACCCCTCCACTTT; CDR3 protein: CATSKYRASNSPLHF
V gene: TRBV2; J gene: TRBJ2-3; D gene: NA; clone size: NA; CDR3 DNA: TGTGCCAGCCAGCGACTTTCCGATACGCAGTATTTT; CDR3 protein: CASQRLSDTQYF
V gene: TRBV12-3/TRBV12-4; J gene: TRBJ2-7; D gene: TRBD2; clone size: once; CDR3 DNA: TGTGCCAGCAGACGCCCTAGCGGGGGGTACGAGCAGTACTTC; CDR3 protein: CASRRPSGGYEQYF
V gene: TRBV6-2/TRBV6-3; J gene: TRBJ2-3; D gene: TRBD2; clone size: NA; CDR3 DNA: TGTGCCAGCAGTGTAGGGACTAGCGGGGGGAGCACAGATACGCAGTATTTT; CDR3 protein: CASSVGTSGGSTDTQYF
V gene: TRBV7-2; J gene: TRBJ2-3; D gene: TRBD2; clone size: once; CDR3 DNA: TGTGCCAGCAGCTTAGCGGCGGGGGTCAGCACAGATACGCAGTATTTT; CDR3 protein: CASSLAAGVSTDTQYF
V gene: TRBV20-1; J gene: TRBJ2-4; D gene: NA; clone size: many; CDR3 DNA: TGCAGTGCACAAAGGGACTCCAAAAACATTCAGTACTTC; CDR3 protein: CSAQRDSKNIQYF
V gene: TRBV10-1; J gene: TRBJ1-1; D gene: NA; clone size: NA; CDR3 DNA: TGCGCCAGCAGTGAGTCGGCCATTACAACTGAAGCTTTCTTT; CDR3 protein: CASSESAITTEAFF
V gene: TRBV27; J gene: TRBJ1-6; D gene: NA; clone size: many; CDR3 DNA: TGTGCCAGCAGTTTGCCAAGTCTCTCACCCCTCCACTTT; CDR3 protein: CASSLPSLSPLHF
V gene: TRBV10-1; J gene: TRBJ1-1; D gene: NA; clone size: few; CDR3 DNA: TGCGCCAGCAGTGTGTCCAGGGCGGCCGCTGAAGCTTTCTTT; CDR3 protein: CASSVSRAAAEAFF
V gene: TRBV28; J gene: TRBJ1-4; D gene: NA; clone size: many; CDR3 DNA: TGTGCCAGCAGCCAATTTGGGGGAACGGAGGAAAAACTGTTTTTT; CDR3 protein: CASSQFGGTEEKLFF
V gene: TRBV9; J gene: TRBJ2-1; D gene: NA; clone size: few; CDR3 DNA: TGTGCCAGCAATAGACACGGTGATGAGCAGTTCTTC; CDR3 protein: CASNRHGDEQFF
V gene: TRBV27; J gene: TRBJ2-1; D gene: NA; clone size: NA; CDR3 DNA: TGTGCCAGCAGTTCGGTCAAAACCCGCTACAATGAGCAGTTCTTC; CDR3 protein: CASSSVKTRYNEQFF
V gene: TRBV5-6; J gene: TRBJ2-1; D gene: NA; clone size: NA; CDR3 DNA: TGTGCCAGCAGCTTGGAGAGGGACTTAGGGAATGAGCAGTTCTTC; CDR3 protein: CASSLERDLGNEQFF
V gene: TRBV29-1; J gene: TRBJ2-7; D gene: NA; clone size: few; CDR3 DNA: TGCAGCGTTCTCCGGGGATACGAGCAGTACTTC; CDR3 protein: CSVLRGYEQYF
V gene: TRBV19; J gene: TRBJ2-3; D gene: TRBD2; clone size: NA; CDR3 DNA: TGTGCCAGTGGACCGTTAGCGGGGACATACACAGATACGCAGTATTTT; CDR3 protein: CASGPLAGTYTDTQYF
V gene: TRBV19; J gene: TRBJ1-5; D gene: NA; clone size: NA; CDR3 DNA: TGTGCCAGTAGTATTTGGGGGCTTAGCAATCAGCCCCAGCATTTT; CDR3 protein: CASSIWGLSNQPQHF
V gene: TRBV9; J gene: TRBJ2-3; D gene: NA; clone size: many; CDR3 DNA: TGTGCCAGCAGCGTAGGGGGTCCGACCCAAGATACGCAGTATTTT; CDR3 protein: CASSVGGPTQDTQYF
V gene: TRBV28; J gene: TRBJ1-2; D gene: TRBD1; clone size: NA; CDR3 DNA: TGTGCCAGCAGTTTTGGGACAGGGGGGTCCTATGGCTACACCTTC; CDR3 protein: CASSFGTGGSYGYTF
V gene: TRBV20-1; J gene: TRBJ2-5; D gene: TRBD2; clone size: few; CDR3 DNA: TGCAGTGCTCCTGCTAGCGGTTCATCGAGAGAGACCCAGTACTTC; CDR3 protein: CSAPASGSSRETQYF
V gene: TRBV13; J gene: TRBJ2-3; D gene: TRBD2; clone size: many; CDR3 DNA: TGTGCCAGCAGCTCACCAGCTGAGGGTGGCGGGGGGGCCACAGATACGCAGTATTTT; CDR3 protein: CASSSPAEGGGGATDTQYF
V gene: TRBV7-8; J gene: TRBJ2-1; D gene: TRBD2; clone size: NA; CDR3 DNA: TGTGCCAGCAGCCTTGGGGAAGCGGGGGTGGGGGAGCAGTTCTTC; CDR3 protein: CASSLGEAGVGEQFF
V gene: TRBV20-1; J gene: TRBJ2-1; D gene: TRBD1; clone size: few; CDR3 DNA: TGCAGTGCTCAACCGGGACAGGGGATTTTCTACAATGAGCAGTTCTTC; CDR3 protein: CSAQPGQGIFYNEQFF
V gene: TRBV5-6; J gene: TRBJ2-1; D gene: TRBD2; clone size: many; CDR3 DNA: TGTGCCAGCAGGGAGATTAGCGGGGGGGGAGAGCAGTTCTTC; CDR3 protein: CASREISGGGEQFF